This paragraph reports one T cell receptor (beta chain). These data originate in a study of CD8 T cells in Susac syndrome. The CDR3 extends over 14 amino acids. The ends were cut back, 0 bases at V and 1 base at J, with 7 bases in the middle. CDR1 and CDR2 (germline): SGDLS, YYNGEE. The RNA input was roughly 0.45 to 1 ug, and it was reverse transcribed with random hexamers. Across 54 Vbeta and 13 Jbeta, TCR beta CDR3 was amplified with immunoSEQ multiplex PCR. TCRdb ran MiXCR on the immunoSEQ multiplex PCR reads and lists one entry per CDR3 protein. Of 80,000 to 90,000 distinct CDR3 sequences detected, approximately 92% appear once; the ten largest clones hold over 0.25%.

The chain links TRBV9 to TRBJ1-1; D is ambiguous. This TCR was recovered from a human donor in good health. What was sequenced was CD8+ T cells from PBMCs. This chain's CDR3 is CASSVDYRNTEAFF. CDR3 DNA sequence: TGTGCCAGCAGCGTAGATTACAGGAACACTGAAGCTTTCTTT.